A selection of T cell receptor beta chains follows, all from one sample in a study of circulating and synovial CD4+ cells in juvenile arthritis. Profiled with immunoSEQ multiplex PCR; TCRdb holds only in-frame clones, not every one. The table shows 30,000 to 40,000 clones, with 95% to 96% occurring only once. The sequenced sample was CD4+ T cells from blood. The source is a human donor with juvenile idiopathic arthritis. Each CDR3 is given without its conserved first and last residue. The order of the fields is V gene, J gene, CDR3 protein.

>TRBV12-5|TRBJ2-7
ASGLPLFYSGGYEQY
>TRBV9|TRBJ1-2
ASSAGTAANYGYT
>TRBV5-8|TRBJ2-1
ASSGGVPSGAYNEQF
>TRBV2|TRBJ1-2
ASSFDLRNGYT
>TRBV28|TRBJ2-5
ASRNRGLEETQY
>TRBV6-5|TRBJ1-6
ASSYSLLNSPLH
>TRBV9|TRBJ1-2
ASSATNYGYT
>TRBV30|TRBJ1-2
AWSAKGRGYT
>TRBV5-4|TRBJ2-4
ASSWSGTGEIAKNIQY
>TRBV5-1|TRBJ1-1
ASSLTGQLMNTEAF
>TRBV30|TRBJ1-5
AWSGIGGGPQH
>TRBV6-1|TRBJ2-7
ASSEVEAGVAYEQY
>TRBV28|TRBJ2-7
ASSQTGPYEQY
>TRBV7-3|TRBJ2-7
ASSSGTGGILY
>TRBV28|TRBJ2-3
ASSEEGRADTQY
>TRBV5-6|TRBJ2-7
ASSPGLAGGGYEQY
>TRBV18|TRBJ2-7
ASSPPADFSSYEQY
>TRBV28|TRBJ2-7
ASTATGGVYEQY
>TRBV19|TRBJ2-1
ASRPEGSSYNEQF
>TRBV2|TRBJ2-6
ASSDLASGSFSGANVLT
>TRBV9|TRBJ2-3
ASSPHARGPTDTQY
>TRBV6-1|TRBJ1-1
ASSEPPGQGF
>TRBV6-6|TRBJ1-1
ASSYSIRGTEAF
>TRBV6-5|TRBJ2-4
ASSSSAGGFIQY
>TRBV25-1|TRBJ1-1
ASTQTGIVNTEAF
>TRBV5-4|TRBJ2-5
ASSPRRDQETQY
>TRBV7-8|TRBJ2-1
ASSRSRFYLYNEQF
>TRBV6-1|TRBJ1-2
ASSRRQALPYGYT
>TRBV5-1|TRBJ1-1
ASSLVNRETEAF
>TRBV4-1|TRBJ2-3
ASSQGTFSGRGDTQY
>TRBV5-4|TRBJ1-2
ASSAQSWADPYGYT
>TRBV9|TRBJ1-2
ASSVEGRLNYGYT
>TRBV6-6|TRBJ2-4
ASSSQQGARDIQY
>TRBV10-3|TRBJ2-1
AISGEDRQYNEQF
>TRBV6-5|TRBJ2-7
ASSYSGSPSGGEQY
>TRBV4-1|TRBJ2-3
ASSLTRGGHTDTQY
>TRBV30|TRBJ1-2
AFPRQNGYT
>TRBV6-5|TRBJ1-5
ASKEDRAANQPQH
>TRBV7-9|TRBJ2-1
ASSTTIRASGTYNEQF
>TRBV19|TRBJ1-2
ASAISRTSNYGYT
>TRBV10-3|TRBJ1-5
AISPREGKQPQH
>TRBV30|TRBJ2-5
ACRDRARTETQY
>TRBV10-3|TRBJ2-7
AISGQGTYEQY
>TRBV6-1|TRBJ2-3
ASSARDTDTQY
>TRBV28|TRBJ1-2
ASLGGQRPYT
>TRBV30|TRBJ2-7
AWSAGTGYHEQY
>TRBV7-2|TRBJ1-1
ASGAGRPNTEAF
>TRBV6-5|TRBJ2-1
ASSYSGQGLSEQF
>TRBV4-2|TRBJ1-3
ASGQGGSGNTIY
>TRBV4-1|TRBJ2-3
ASSLGLAGDTDTQY
>TRBV5-1|TRBJ2-7
ASSFRTSGSSGYEQY
>TRBV7-9|TRBJ2-3
ASSFPQWGVGTDTQY
>TRBV28|TRBJ2-4
ASAPRGATSGRTKNIQY